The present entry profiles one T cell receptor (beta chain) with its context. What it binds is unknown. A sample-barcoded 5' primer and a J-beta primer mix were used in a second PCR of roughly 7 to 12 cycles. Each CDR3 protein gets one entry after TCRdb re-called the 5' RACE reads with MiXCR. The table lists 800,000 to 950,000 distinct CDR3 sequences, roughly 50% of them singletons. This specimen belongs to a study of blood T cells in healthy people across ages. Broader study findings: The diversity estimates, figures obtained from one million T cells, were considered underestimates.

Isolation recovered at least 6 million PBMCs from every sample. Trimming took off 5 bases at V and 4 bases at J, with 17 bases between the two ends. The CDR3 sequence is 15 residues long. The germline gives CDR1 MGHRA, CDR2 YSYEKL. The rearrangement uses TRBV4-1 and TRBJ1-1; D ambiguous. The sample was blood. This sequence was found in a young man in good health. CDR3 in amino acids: CASSSEAVLVTEAFF. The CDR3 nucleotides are TGCGCCAGCAGCTCGGAGGCGGTTTTGGTCACTGAAGCTTTCTTT.